This entry describes one T cell receptor beta chain. Profiled with immunoSEQ multiplex PCR; TCRdb holds only in-frame clones, not every one. The table lists 73,000 or so clones, around 84% of them singletons. This CDR3 is built from 11 residues. Trimming stripped 6 bases from V and 10 bases from J, with 12 bases between. The germline CDR1 and CDR2 sequences are MNHEY and SVGAGI. This specimen belongs to a study of OX40 agonist ivuxolimab in advanced cancers. About the study: Patients were treated with intravenous ivuxolimab, dosed at 0.01 to 10 mg/kg and infused every 2 weeks. Dose-escalation subjects each had hepatocellular carcinoma, melanoma, renal cell or head and neck cancer. It was permissible to have had prior anti-PD-1, anti-PD-L1 or anti-CTLA-4 therapy, and less than 45% had some.

The sample in question was CD4+ or CD8+ T cells sorted from blood, obtained in a trial of the OX40 agonist ivuxolimab. The chain has TRBV6-5 and TRBJ2-5, with no clear D. This sequence originates from an adult with an advanced solid tumor such as melanoma, head and neck, liver or kidney cancer. This chain's CDR3 is CASSYQYLQYF. DNA for the CDR3: TGTGCCAGCAGCTACCAGTACCTCCAGTACTTC.